This TCR beta chain is from a study of response to subunit inactivated influenza vaccine. Study observations and caveats: Only a handful of new T cells, the authors suggested, are recruited with each seasonal influenza vaccination.

TCRdb called the RT-PCR reads again in MiXCR, with one record for every CDR3 protein. Among under 850,000 distinct CDR3 sequences listed, 18% were seen once. This clonotype has just a few counts. Its antigen is not known. The starting material was PBMCs from blood, obtained 5 to 6 days after vaccination. The sequence was collected from a middle-aged man who received an inactivated influenza vaccine.

CDR3 in amino acids: CSARRDRGSYEQYF. The CDR3 nucleotides are TGCAGTGCTAGGAGGGACAGGGGTTCCTACGAGCAGTACTTC. The chain has TRBV20-1 and TRBJ2-7, with 10 bases identical to TRBD1. The germline gives CDR1 DFQATT, CDR2 SNEGSKA (reference sequence). J was trimmed by 1 base and V by 3 bases; bases with no gene match: 3. This CDR3 is built from 14 residues.